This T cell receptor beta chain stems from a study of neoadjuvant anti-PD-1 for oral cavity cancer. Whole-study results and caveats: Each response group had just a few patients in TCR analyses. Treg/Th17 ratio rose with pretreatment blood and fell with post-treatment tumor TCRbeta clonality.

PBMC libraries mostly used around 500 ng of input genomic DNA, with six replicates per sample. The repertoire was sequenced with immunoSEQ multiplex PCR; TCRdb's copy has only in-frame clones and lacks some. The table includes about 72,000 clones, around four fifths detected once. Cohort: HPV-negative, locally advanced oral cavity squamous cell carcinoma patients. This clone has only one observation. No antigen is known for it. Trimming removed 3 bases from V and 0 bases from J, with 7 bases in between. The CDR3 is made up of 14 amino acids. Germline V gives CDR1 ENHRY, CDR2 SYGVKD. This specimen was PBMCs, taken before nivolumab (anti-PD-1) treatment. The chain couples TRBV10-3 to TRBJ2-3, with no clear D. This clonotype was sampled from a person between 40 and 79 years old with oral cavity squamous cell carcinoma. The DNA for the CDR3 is TGTGCCATCAGTGATTCTTCTAGCACAGATACGCAGTATTTT. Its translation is CAISDSSSTDTQYF.